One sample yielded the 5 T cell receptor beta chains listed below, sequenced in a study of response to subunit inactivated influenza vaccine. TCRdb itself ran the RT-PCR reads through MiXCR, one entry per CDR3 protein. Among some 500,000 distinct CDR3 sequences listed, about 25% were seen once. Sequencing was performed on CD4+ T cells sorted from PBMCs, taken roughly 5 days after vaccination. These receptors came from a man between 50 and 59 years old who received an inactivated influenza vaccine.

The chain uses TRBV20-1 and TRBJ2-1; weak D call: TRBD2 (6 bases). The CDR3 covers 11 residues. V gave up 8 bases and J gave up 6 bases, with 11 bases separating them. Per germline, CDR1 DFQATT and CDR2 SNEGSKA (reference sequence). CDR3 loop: CSTGSGNEQFF. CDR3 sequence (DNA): TGCAGTACTGGTAGCGGCAATGAGCAGTTCTTC.

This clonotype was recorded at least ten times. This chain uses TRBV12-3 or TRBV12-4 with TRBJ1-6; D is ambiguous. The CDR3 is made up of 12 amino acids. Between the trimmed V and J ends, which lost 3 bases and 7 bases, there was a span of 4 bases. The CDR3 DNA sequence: TGTGCCAGCAGTTTCCGGAATTCACCCCTCCACTTT. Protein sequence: CASSFRNSPLHF.

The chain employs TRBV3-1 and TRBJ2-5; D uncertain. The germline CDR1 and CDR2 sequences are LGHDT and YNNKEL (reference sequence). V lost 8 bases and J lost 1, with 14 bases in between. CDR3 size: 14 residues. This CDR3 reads CASAPGGTQETQYF. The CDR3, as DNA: TGTGCCAGCGCGCCGGGCGGCACCCAAGAGACCCAGTACTTC.

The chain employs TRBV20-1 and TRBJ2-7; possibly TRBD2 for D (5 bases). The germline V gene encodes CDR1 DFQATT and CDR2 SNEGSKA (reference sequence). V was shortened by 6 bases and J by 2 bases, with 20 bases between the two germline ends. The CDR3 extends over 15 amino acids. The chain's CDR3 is CSANTKRADTYEQYF. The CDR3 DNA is TGCAGTGCCAACACCAAGAGGGCAGACACCTACGAGCAGTACTTC.

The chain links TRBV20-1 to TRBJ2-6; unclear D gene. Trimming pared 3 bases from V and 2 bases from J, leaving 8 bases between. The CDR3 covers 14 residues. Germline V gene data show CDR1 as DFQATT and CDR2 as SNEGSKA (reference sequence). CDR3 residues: CSARGGPGANVLTF. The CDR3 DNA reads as TGCAGTGCTAGGGGTGGGCCTGGGGCCAACGTCCTGACTTTC.